The present T cell receptor (beta chain) was sequenced within a study of blood T cell repertoires in COVID-19. Study as a whole: Donors in the United States, Italy and Spain gave samples during acute or convalescent COVID-19. PBMCs, B-cell-depleted T cells, or T cells provided the cDNA or gDNA that made up the material.

The table came from immunoSEQ multiplex PCR; TCRdb's copy has only in-frame clones and leaves some out. The table lists about 480,000 clones, approximately 90% of them singletons. This clone was seen a few times. Germline V lookup: CDR1 SNHLY, CDR2 FYNNEI. The length of the CDR3 is 11 residues. Trimming took off 7 bases at V and 6 bases at J, with 9 bases between the two ends. The age range of participants was about 18 to 100 years, with residence in under 25 US areas. Cohorts were determined from participant-reported clinical history. The sequence was collected from a woman younger than 30 with acute COVID-19. The material sequenced was PBMCs or T cells enriched from blood (not recorded which). This chain links TRBV2 with TRBJ1-2; D uncertain. CDR3 bases: TGTGCCAGCACCCGGAGGGATGGCTACACCTTC. Its protein is CASTRRDGYTF.